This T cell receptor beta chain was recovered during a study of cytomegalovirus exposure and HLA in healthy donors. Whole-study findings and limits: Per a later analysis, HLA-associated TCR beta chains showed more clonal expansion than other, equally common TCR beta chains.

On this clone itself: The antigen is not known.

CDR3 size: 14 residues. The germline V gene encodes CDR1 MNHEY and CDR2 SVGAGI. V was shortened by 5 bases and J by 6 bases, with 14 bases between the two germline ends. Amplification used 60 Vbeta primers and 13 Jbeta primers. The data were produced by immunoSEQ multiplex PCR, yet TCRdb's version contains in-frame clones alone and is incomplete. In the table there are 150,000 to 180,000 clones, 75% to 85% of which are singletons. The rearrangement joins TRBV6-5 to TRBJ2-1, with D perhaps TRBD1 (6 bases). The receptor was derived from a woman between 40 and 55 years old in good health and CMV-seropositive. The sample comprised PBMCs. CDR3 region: CASSPLTGSNEQFF. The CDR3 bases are TGTGCCAGCAGTCCCCTTACAGGGTCCAATGAGCAGTTCTTC.